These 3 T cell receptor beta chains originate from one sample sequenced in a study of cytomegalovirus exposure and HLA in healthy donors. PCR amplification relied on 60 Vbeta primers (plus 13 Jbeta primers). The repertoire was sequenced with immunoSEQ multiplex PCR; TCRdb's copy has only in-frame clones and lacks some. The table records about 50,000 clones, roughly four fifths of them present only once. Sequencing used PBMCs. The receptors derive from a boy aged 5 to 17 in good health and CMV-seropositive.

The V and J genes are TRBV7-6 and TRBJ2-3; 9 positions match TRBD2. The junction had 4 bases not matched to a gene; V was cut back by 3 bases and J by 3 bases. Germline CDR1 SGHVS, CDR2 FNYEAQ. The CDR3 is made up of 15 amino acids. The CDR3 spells CASSFLAGDTDTQYF. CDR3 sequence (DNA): TGTGCCAGCAGCTTCTTAGCGGGGGATACAGATACGCAGTATTTT.

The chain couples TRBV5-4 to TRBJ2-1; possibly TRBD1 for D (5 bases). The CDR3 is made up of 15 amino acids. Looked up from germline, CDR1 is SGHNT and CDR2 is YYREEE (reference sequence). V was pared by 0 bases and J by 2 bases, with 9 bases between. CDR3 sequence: CASSLGSGPYNEQFF. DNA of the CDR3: TGTGCCAGCAGCTTGGGGTCAGGGCCCTACAATGAGCAGTTCTTC.

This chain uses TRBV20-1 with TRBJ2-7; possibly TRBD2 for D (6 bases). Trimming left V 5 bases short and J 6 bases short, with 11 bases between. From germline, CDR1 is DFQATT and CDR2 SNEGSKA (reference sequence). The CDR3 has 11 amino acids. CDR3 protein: CSADGGCEQYF. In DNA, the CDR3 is TGCAGTGCTGACGGGGGTTGCGAGCAGTACTTC.